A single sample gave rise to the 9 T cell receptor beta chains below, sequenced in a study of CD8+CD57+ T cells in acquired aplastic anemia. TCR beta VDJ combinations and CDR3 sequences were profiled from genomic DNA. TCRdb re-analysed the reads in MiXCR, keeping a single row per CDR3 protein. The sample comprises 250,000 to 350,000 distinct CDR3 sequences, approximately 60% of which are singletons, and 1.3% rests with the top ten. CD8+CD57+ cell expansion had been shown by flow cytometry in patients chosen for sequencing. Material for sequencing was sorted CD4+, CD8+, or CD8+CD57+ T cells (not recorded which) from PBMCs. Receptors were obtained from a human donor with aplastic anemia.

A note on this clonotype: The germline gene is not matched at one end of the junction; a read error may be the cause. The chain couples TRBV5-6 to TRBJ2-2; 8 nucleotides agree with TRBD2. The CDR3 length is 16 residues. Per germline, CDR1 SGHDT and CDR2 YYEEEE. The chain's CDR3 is CASSDLSGGVSGELLF. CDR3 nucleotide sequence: TGCGCCAGCAGTGACCTAAGCGGGGGAGTGTCCGGGGAGCTGCTTTTT.

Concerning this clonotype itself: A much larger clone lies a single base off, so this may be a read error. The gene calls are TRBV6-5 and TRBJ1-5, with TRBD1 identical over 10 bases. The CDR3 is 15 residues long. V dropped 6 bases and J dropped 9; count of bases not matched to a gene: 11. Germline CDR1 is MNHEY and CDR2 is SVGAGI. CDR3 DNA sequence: TGTGCCAGCAGGCAGACCGGGACAGGGGCTCGGCCCCAGCATTTT. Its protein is CASRQTGTGARPQHF.

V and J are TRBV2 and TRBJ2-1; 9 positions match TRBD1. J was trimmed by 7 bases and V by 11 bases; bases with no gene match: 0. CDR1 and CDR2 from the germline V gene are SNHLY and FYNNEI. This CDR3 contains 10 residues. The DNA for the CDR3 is TGTGCCGGACAGGGGAATGAGCAGTTCTTC. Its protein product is CAGQGNEQFF.

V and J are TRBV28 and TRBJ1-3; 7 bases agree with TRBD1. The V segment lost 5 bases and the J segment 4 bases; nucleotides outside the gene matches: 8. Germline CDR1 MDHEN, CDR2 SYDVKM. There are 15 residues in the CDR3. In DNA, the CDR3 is TGTGCCAGCAGTCGATCCGGGACAGCAGGAAACACCATATATTTT. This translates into CASSRSGTAGNTIYF. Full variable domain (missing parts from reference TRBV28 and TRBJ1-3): DVKVTQSSRYLVKRTGEKVFLECVQDMDHENMFWYRQDPGLGLRLIYFSYDVKMKEKGDIPEGYSVSREKKERFSLILESASTNQTSMYLCASSRSGTAGNTIYFGEGSWLTVV.

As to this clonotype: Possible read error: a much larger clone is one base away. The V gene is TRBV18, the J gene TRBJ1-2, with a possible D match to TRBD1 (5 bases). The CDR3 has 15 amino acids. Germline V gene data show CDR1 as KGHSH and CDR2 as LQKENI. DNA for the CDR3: TGTGCCAGCTCACCGGACATGATCCCAAACTGTGGCTACACCTTC. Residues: CASSPDMIPNCGYTF.

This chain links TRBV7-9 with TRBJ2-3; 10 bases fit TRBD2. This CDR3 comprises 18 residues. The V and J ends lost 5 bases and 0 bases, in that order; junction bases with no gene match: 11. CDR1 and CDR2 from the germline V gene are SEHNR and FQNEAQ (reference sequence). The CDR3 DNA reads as TGTGCCAGCAGCCATACCCAGCGGGAGGGCCGTAGCACAGATACGCAGTATTTT. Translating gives CASSHTQREGRSTDTQYF.

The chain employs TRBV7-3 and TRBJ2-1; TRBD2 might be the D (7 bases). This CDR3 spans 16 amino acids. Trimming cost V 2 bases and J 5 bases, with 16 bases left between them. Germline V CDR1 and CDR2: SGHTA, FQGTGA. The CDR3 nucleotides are TGTGCCAGCAGCTTAGTTCGGGGGGCCCTTAACAATGAGCAGTTCTTC. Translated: CASSLVRGALNNEQFF.

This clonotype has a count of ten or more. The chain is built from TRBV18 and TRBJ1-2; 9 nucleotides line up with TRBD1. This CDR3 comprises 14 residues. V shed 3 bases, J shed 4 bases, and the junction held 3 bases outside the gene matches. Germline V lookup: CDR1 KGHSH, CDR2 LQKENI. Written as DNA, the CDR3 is TGTGCCAGCTCACCCGGGACAGGGTTCTATGGCTACACCTTC. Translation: CASSPGTGFYGYTF.

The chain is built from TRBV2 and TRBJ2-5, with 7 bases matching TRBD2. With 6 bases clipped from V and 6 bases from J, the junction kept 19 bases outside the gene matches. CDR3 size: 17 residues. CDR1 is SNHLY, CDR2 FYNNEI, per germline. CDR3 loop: CASSTRRASGSEKTQYF. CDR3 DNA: TGTGCCAGCAGCACCCGCCGCGCTAGCGGTTCAGAGAAGACCCAGTACTTC. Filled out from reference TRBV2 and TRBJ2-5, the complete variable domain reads EPEVTQTPSHQVTQMGQEVILRCVPISNHLYFYWYRQILGQKVEFLVSFYNNEISEKSEIFDDQFSVERPDGSNFTLKIRSTKLEDSAMYFCASSTRRASGSEKTQYFGPGTRLLVL.